The source of this T cell receptor beta chain is a study of cytomegalovirus exposure and HLA in healthy donors. In its sample, this clone was seen a few times. Amplification used 60 Vbeta primers and 13 Jbeta primers. Profiled with immunoSEQ multiplex PCR; TCRdb holds only in-frame clones, not every one. The table shows 85,000 to 110,000 clones, with 65% to 80% occurring only once. V was trimmed by 0 bases and J by 3 bases, leaving 6 bases between them. In germline, CDR1 is GTSNPN, CDR2 SVGIG (reference sequence). The CDR3 contains 13 residues. The TCR originated in a woman under 30 in good health and CMV-seropositive. The genes are TRBV30 and TRBJ1-5, with D maybe TRBD1 (5 bases). The sample consisted of PBMCs. The CDR3 loop reads CAWSVQANQPQHF. The CDR3 nucleotides are TGTGCCTGGAGTGTACAGGCCAATCAGCCCCAGCATTTT.